This T cell receptor (beta chain) was retrieved from a study of T cells in Graves' hyperthyroidism and ophthalmopathy. This clonotype was detected ten times or more. This CDR3 has 13 amino acids. Germline trimming cut 7 bases from V and 6 bases from J; bases unmatched to any gene: 7. Germline assignment: CDR1 SQVTM and CDR2 ANQGSEA. The TCR beta CDR3 regions underwent amplification using RNA transcripts as the source. The HTBI primer set was used in a first-round RT-PCR of the TCR CDR3. TCRdb analysed the multiplex PCR reads with MiXCR anew, one entry per CDR3 protein. This table has 700,000 to 950,000 distinct CDR3 sequences, about a third appearing once.

The origin of this receptor is a woman in her 40s with Graves' hyperthyroidism. The material sequenced was blood. The V gene is TRBV29-1, the J gene TRBJ2-5; 11 nucleotides line up with TRBD1. The CDR3 DNA sequence: TGCAGCGCTTCGGGGACAGGGGGACAGACCCAGTACTTC. It codes for CSASGTGGQTQYF. Complete variable domain (other parts from reference TRBV29-1 and TRBJ2-5): SAVISQKPSRDICQRGTSLTIQCQVDSQVTMMFWYRQQPGQSLTLIATANQGSEATYESGFVIDKFPISRPNLTFSTLTVSNMSPEDSSIYLCSASGTGGQTQYFGPGTRLLVL.